These T cell receptor beta chains were read from a single sample in a study of blood T cell repertoires in COVID-19. Libraries were prepared by immunoSEQ multiplex PCR; TCRdb keeps only in-frame clonotypes and omits some of them. The data contain approximately 210,000 clones, just over 85% of them seen just once; the ten biggest clones take up approximately 1.5%. Sequenced material: peripheral blood. Receptors originate from a man between 18 and 35 years old with active or convalescent COVID-19. Each CDR3 is given with its conserved first and last residue. A D gene is named only where the DNA matches it firmly. Not all rows give a size; the values are once, few, many and, for expanded clones, a class.

d_call,j_call,v_call,clone_size,cdr3_nt,cdr3_aa
TRBD1,TRBJ1-4,TRBV30,.,TGTGCCTGGGATCCCGGGACAGGGGGCCGAAAACTGTTTTTT,CAWDPGTGGRKLFF
.,TRBJ1-1,TRBV10-3,.,TGTGCCTCCAGAGGGGGGGATGCCACTGAAGCTTTCTTT,CASRGGDATEAFF
TRBD2,TRBJ2-1,TRBV27,once,TGTGCCAGCAGTTTCCAATCCGGGACTAGCGTCAATGAGCAGTTCTTC,CASSFQSGTSVNEQFF
TRBD2,TRBJ2-1,TRBV4-2,.,TGTGCCAGCAGCCAAGATAGCCTAGCGGGAGCGAATGAGCAGTTCTTC,CASSQDSLAGANEQFF
TRBD1,TRBJ2-7,TRBV6-2/TRBV6-3,.,TGTGCCAGCAGTCCGAGGACAGGGATCGGACGGGACTACGAGCAGTACTTC,CASSPRTGIGRDYEQYF
TRBD1,TRBJ2-7,TRBV19,once,TGTGCCAGTAGCCCCAGTTTTCCAGGACAGGGATTTTTGTACGAGCAGTACTTC,CASSPSFPGQGFLYEQYF
TRBD1,TRBJ1-2,TRBV27,.,TGTGCCAGCAGTCCGCCAGGGACAGGGATTCCCAGCTACACCTTC,CASSPPGTGIPSYTF
.,TRBJ2-1,TRBV28,.,TGTGCCAGCAGTTGGGGGGTTATGGAGCAGTTCTTC,CASSWGVMEQFF
TRBD2,TRBJ2-1,TRBV14,.,TGTGCCAGCAGCCAATCGATGGGGGGAACCAGCGGGAGGATCTATGAGCAGTTCTTC,CASSQSMGGTSGRIYEQFF
TRBD1,TRBJ1-6,TRBV2,.,TGTGCCACGGGGACAGACTATAATTCACCCCTCCACTTT,CATGTDYNSPLHF
.,TRBJ2-7,TRBV15,.,TGTGCCACCAGCAGAGATCTGGGCGGGAAGGGCTACGAGCAGTACTTC,CATSRDLGGKGYEQYF
TRBD1,TRBJ1-1,TRBV9,.,TGTGCCAGCAGCACCCGACAGGGTGCCACTGAAGCTTTCTTT,CASSTRQGATEAFF
.,TRBJ2-5,TRBV2,.,TGTGCCAGCAGTGAAGGCCCCGGGAGCCGATCTGACCAGTACTTC,CASSEGPGSRSDQYF
TRBD1,TRBJ2-2,TRBV19,.,TGTGCCAGTAGGACCGCCGGGACAGGATCGGCCACCGGGGAGCTGTTTTTT,CASRTAGTGSATGELFF
.,TRBJ1-1,TRBV3-1/TRBV3-2,few,TGTGCCAGCACCGATGGGCCCAGGGGAACTGAAGCTTTCTTT,CASTDGPRGTEAFF